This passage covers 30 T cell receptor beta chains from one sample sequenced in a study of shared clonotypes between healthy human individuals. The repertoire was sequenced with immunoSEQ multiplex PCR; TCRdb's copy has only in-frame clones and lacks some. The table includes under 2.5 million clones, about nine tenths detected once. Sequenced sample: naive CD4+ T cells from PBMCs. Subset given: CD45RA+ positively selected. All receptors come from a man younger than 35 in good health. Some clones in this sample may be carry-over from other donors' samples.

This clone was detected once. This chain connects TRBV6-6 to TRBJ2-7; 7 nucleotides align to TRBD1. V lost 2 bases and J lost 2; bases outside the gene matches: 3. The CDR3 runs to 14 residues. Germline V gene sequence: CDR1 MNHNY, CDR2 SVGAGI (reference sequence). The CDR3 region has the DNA TGTGCCAGCAGTTACGCGACAGGGCCCTACGAGCAGTACTTC. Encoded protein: CASSYATGPYEQYF.

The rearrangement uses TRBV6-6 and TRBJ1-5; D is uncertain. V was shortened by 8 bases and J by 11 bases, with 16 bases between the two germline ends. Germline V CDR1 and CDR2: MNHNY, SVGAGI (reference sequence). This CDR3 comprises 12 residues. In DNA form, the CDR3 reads TGTGCCAGCGGGGAAGGGTCTTGGTCCCAGCATTTT. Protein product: CASGEGSWSQHF.

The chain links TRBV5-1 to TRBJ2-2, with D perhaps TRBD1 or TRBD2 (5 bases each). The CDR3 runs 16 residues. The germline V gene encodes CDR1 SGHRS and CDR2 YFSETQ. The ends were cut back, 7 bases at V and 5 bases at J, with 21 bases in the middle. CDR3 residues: CASGDGESWETGELFF. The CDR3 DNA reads TGCGCCAGCGGGGACGGGGAATCGTGGGAGACCGGGGAGCTGTTTTTT. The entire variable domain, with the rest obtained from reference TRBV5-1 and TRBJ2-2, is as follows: KAGVTQTPRYLIKTRGQQVTLSCSPISGHRSVSWYQQTPGQGLQFLFEYFSETQRNKGNFPGRFSGRQFSNSRSEMNVSTLELGDSALYLCASGDGESWETGELFFGEGSRLTVL.

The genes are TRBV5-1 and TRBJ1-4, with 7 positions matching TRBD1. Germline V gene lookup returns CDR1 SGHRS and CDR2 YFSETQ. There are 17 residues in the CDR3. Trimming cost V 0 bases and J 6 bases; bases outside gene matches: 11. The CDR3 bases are TGCGCCAGCAGCTTGGTGGCCACAGGGGCAGGGGATGAAAAACTGTTTTTT. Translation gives CASSLVATGAGDEKLFF.

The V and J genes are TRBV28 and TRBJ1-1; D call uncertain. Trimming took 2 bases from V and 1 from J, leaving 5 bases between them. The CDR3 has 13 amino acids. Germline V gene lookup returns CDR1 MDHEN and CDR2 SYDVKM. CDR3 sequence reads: CASSLGRNTEAFF. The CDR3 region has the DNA TGTGCCAGCAGTTTAGGGAGGAACACTGAAGCTTTCTTT.

The CDR3 sequence is CASSSGAGVPSLFF. For the CDR3, the DNA is TGTGCCAGCAGTTCAGGGGCGGGGGTCCCGAGTCTGTTCTTC. The gene calls are TRBV28 and TRBJ2-1; tentative D call: TRBD2 (7 bases). The CDR3 extends over 14 amino acids. The V and J ends lost 4 bases and 15 bases respectively, with 22 bases between them. CDR1 and CDR2 (germline): MDHEN, SYDVKM.

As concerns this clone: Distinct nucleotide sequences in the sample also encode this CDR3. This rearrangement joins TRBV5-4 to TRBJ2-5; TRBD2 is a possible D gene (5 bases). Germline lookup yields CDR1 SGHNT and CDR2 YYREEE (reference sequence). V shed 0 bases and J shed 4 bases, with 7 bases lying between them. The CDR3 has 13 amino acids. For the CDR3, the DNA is TGTGCCAGCAGCTTGGTTGGAGGAGAGACCCAGTACTTC. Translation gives CASSLVGGETQYF.

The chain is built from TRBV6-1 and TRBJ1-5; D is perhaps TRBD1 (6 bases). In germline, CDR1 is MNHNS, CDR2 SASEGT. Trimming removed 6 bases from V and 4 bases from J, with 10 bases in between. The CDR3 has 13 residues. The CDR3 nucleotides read TGTGCCAGCAGGACAGGCTTAAATCAGCCCCAGCATTTT. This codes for CASRTGLNQPQHF.

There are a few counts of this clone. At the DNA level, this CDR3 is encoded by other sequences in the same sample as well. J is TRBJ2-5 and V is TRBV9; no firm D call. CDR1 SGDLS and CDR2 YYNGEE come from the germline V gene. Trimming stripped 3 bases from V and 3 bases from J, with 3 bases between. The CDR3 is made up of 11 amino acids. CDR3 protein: CASSAEETQYF. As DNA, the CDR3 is TGTGCCAGCAGCGCTGAAGAGACCCAGTACTTC.

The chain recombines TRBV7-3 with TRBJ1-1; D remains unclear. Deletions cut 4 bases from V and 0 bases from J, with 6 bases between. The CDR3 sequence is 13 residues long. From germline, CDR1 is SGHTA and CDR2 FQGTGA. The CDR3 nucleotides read TGTGCCAGCAGCTCCTCGGTGAACACTGAAGCTTTCTTT. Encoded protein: CASSSSVNTEAFF.

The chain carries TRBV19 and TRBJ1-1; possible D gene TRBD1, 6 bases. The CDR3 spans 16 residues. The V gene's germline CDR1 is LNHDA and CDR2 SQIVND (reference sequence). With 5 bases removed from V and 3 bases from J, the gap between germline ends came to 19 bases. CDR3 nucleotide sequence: TGTGCCAGTAGTGCACGGGACACAGGCCGTTACACTGAAGCTTTCTTT. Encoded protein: CASSARDTGRYTEAFF.

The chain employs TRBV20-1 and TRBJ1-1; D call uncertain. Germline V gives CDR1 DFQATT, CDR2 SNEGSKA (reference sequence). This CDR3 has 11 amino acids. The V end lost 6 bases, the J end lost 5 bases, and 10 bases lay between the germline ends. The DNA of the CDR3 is TGCAGTGCCCCGGATGGGACTGAAGCTTTCTTT. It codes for CSAPDGTEAFF.

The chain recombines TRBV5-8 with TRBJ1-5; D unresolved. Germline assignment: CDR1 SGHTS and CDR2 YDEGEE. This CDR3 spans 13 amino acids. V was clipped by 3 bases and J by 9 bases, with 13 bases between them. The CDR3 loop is CASSSGSGLPQHF. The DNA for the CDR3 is TGTGCCAGCAGCTCCGGCTCCGGATTGCCCCAGCATTTT.

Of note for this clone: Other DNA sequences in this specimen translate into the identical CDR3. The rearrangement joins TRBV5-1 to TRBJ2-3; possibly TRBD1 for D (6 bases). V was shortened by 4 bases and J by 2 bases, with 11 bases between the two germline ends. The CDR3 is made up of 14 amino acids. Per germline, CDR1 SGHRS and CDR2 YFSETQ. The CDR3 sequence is CASSLGQPTDTQYF. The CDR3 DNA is TGCGCCAGCAGCCTAGGACAGCCCACAGATACGCAGTATTTT. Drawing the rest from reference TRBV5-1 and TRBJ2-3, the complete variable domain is KAGVTQTPRYLIKTRGQQVTLSCSPISGHRSVSWYQQTPGQGLQFLFEYFSETQRNKGNFPGRFSGRQFSNSRSEMNVSTLELGDSALYLCASSLGQPTDTQYFGPGTRLTVL.

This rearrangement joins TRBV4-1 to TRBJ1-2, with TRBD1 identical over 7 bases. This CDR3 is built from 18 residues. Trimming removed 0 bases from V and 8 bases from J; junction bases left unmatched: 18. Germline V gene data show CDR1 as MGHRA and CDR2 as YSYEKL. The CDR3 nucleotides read TGCGCCAGCAGCCAAGATGAGGGAGGGGGCTCCCGAATCGGGGGCTACACCTTC. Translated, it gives CASSQDEGGGSRIGGYTF.

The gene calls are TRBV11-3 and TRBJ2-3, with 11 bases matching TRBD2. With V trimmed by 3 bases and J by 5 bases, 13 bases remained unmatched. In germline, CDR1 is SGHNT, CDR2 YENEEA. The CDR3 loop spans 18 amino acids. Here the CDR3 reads CASSLGTSGASPRDTQYF. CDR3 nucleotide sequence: TGTGCCAGCAGCTTGGGGACTAGCGGAGCAAGCCCCCGAGATACGCAGTATTTT.

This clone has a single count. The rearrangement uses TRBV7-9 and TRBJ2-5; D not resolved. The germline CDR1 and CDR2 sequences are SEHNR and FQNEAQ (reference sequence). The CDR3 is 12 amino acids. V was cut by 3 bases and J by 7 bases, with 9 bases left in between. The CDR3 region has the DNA TGTGCCAGCAGCTTGGATGTTGGGACCCAGTACTTC. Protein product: CASSLDVGTQYF.

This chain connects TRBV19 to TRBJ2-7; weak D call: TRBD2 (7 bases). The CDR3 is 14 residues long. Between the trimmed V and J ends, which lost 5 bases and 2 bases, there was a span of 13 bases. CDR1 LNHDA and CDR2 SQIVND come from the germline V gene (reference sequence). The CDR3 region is CASSAGAGAYEQYF. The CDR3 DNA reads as TGTGCCAGTAGTGCGGGGGCAGGGGCCTACGAGCAGTACTTC.

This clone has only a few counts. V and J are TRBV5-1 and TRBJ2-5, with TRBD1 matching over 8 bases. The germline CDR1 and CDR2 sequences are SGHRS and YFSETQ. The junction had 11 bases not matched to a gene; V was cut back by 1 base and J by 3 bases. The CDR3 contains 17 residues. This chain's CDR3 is CASSLKKQGAIKETQYF. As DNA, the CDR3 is TGCGCCAGCAGCTTGAAGAAGCAGGGGGCAATAAAAGAGACCCAGTACTTC.

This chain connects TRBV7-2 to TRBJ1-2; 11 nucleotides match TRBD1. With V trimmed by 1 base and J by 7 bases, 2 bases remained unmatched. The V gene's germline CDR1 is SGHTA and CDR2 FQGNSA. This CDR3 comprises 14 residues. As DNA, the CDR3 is TGTGCCAGCAGCTTAGTGGGACAGGGGGGTGGCTACACCTTC. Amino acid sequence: CASSLVGQGGGYTF.

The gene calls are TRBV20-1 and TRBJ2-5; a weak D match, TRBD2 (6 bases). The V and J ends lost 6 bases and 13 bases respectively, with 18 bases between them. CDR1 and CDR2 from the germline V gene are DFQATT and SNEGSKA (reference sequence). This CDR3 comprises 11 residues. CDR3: CSAGGEDPLYF. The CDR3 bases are TGCAGTGCAGGCGGGGAGGACCCCCTGTACTTC.

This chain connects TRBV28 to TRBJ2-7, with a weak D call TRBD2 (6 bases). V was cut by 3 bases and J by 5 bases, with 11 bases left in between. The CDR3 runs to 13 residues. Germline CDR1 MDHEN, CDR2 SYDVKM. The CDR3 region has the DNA TGTGCCAGCAGTTTCTCAGGGAGGAACGAGCAGTACTTC. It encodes CASSFSGRNEQYF. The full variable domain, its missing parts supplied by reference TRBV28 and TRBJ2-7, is DVKVTQSSRYLVKRTGEKVFLECVQDMDHENMFWYRQDPGLGLRLIYFSYDVKMKEKGDIPEGYSVSREKKERFSLILESASTNQTSMYLCASSFSGRNEQYFGPGTRLTVT.

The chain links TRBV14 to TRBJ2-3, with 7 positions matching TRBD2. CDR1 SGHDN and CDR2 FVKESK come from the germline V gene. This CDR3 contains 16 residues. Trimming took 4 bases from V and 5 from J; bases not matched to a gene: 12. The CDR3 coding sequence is TGTGCCAGCAGCCCCCTACTTGGCGGGAGAGTAGATACGCAGTATTTT. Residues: CASSPLLGGRVDTQYF. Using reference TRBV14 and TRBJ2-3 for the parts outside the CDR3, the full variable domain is EAGVTQFPSHSVIEKGQTVTLRCDPISGHDNLYWYRRVMGKEIKFLLHFVKESKQDESGMPNNRFLAERTGGTYSTLKVQPAELEDSGVYFCASSPLLGGRVDTQYFGPGTRLTVL.

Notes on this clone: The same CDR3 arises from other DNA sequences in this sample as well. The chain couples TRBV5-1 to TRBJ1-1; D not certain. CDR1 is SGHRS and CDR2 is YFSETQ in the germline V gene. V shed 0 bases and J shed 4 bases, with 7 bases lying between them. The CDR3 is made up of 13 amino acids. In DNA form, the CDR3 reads TGCGCCAGCAGCTTGGGGCAGGCCACTGAAGCTTTCTTT. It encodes CASSLGQATEAFF.

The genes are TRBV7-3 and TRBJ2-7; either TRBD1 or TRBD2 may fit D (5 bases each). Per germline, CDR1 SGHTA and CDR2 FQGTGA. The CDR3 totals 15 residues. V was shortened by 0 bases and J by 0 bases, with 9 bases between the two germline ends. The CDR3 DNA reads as TGTGCCAGCAGCTTAACGCCGGGGCCCTCCTACGAGCAGTACTTC. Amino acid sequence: CASSLTPGPSYEQYF. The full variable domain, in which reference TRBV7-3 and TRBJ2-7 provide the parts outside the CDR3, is GAGVSQTPSNKVTEKGKYVELRCDPISGHTALYWYRQSLGQGPEFLIYFQGTGAADDSGLPNDRFFAVRPEGSVSTLKIQRTERGDSAVYLCASSLTPGPSYEQYFGPGTRLTVT.

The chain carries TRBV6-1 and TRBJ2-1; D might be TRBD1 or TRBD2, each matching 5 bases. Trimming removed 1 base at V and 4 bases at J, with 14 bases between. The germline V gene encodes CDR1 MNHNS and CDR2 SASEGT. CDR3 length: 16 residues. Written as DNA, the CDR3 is TGTGCCAGCAGTGAAGGGGGCGGGTCCTTTTACAATGAGCAGTTCTTC. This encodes CASSEGGGSFYNEQFF.

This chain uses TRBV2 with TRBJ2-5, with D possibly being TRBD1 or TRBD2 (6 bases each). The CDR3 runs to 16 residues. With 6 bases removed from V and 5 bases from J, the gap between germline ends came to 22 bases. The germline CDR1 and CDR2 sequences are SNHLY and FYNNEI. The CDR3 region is CASSRDTGGGAETQYF. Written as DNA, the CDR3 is TGTGCCAGCAGCCGGGACACCGGAGGGGGTGCGGAGACCCAGTACTTC.

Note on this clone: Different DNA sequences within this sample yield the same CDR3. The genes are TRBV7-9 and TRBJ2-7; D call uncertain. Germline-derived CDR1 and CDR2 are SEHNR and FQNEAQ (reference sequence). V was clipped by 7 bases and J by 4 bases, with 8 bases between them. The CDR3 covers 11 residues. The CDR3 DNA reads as TGTGCCAGCACCTCTTTATACGAGCAGTACTTC. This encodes CASTSLYEQYF.

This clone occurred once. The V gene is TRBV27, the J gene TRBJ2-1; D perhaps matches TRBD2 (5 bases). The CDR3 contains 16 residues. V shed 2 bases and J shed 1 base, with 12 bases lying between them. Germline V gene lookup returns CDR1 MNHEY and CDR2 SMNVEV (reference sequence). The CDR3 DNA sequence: TGTGCCAGCAGTTTACGGGGTGTGCCGTCCTACAATGAGCAGTTCTTC. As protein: CASSLRGVPSYNEQFF.

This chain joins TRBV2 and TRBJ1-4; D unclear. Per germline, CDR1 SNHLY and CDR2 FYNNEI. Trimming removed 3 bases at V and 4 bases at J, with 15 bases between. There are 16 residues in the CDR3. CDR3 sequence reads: CASSDVPVTRNEKLFF. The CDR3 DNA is TGTGCCAGCAGTGATGTCCCCGTGACTCGTAATGAAAAACTGTTTTTT.